The source of this TCR beta chain is a study of Ad26.COV2.S vaccination and SARS-CoV-2 variants. Per germline, CDR1 ENHRY and CDR2 SYGVKD. The CDR3 is 15 residues long. V was pared by 3 bases and J by 3 bases, with 15 bases between. Data came from immunoSEQ multiplex PCR; TCRdb stores just in-frame clones and leaves some out. This table has tens of thousands of clones, approximately 83% appearing once. This clone was seen only once. The clonotype comes from a human donor who had recovered from COVID-19. The source was peripheral blood, collected after recovery from COVID-19. This sequence joins TRBV10-3 and TRBJ2-7, with TRBD1 as a possible D gene (7 bases). CDR3 region: CAISDGGQMYYEQYF. CDR3 coding DNA: TGTGCCATCAGTGACGGGGGACAGATGTACTACGAGCAGTACTTC.